This TCR beta chain was documented in a study of neoadjuvant anti-PD-1 for oral cavity cancer. Across the whole study: Patients without progression received a fourth nivolumab dose around day 43, then surgical resection on days 50-56.

Assay: immunoSEQ multiplex PCR; the TCRdb copy retains only in-frame clones and omits some. The sample lists thousands of clones, about 78% occurring once. This CDR3 has 15 residues. V lost 0 bases, J lost 0 bases, and 9 bases lay in between. Germline V gene lookup returns CDR1 SGHRS and CDR2 YFSETQ. The TCR sequence derives from a person between 40 and 79 years old with oral cavity squamous cell carcinoma. The chain combines TRBV5-1 with TRBJ1-1; D is undetermined. The sample here was PBMCs, taken before nivolumab (anti-PD-1) treatment. CDR3 sequence reads: CASSLGRLMNTEAFF. The CDR3 DNA is TGCGCCAGCAGCTTGGGGCGGTTGATGAACACTGAAGCTTTCTTT.